Listed below are T cell receptor beta chains from one sample, sequenced in a study of blood T cell repertoires in COVID-19. TCRdb's copy holds only in-frame clones and misses some; the assay was immunoSEQ multiplex PCR. This sample has about 99,000 clones, with 80% to 90% found just once. The sample taken for sequencing was peripheral blood. Receptor source: a man aged 55 to 70 with acute or convalescent COVID-19. CDR3s include the opening cysteine and the closing phenylalanine or tryptophan. A D gene is named only where the DNA matches it firmly.

d_call	v_call	j_call	cdr3_aa
TRBD1	TRBV19	TRBJ1-4	CASSIPTGGEKLFF
NA	TRBV6-5	TRBJ1-2	CASSLAGTKSGYTF
TRBD2	TRBV18	TRBJ2-6	CASSPLAGEAGANVLTF
NA	TRBV10-1	TRBJ2-1	CASSDRGGTDEQFF
NA	TRBV30	TRBJ2-5	CAWSVAPETQYF
TRBD1	TRBV9	TRBJ1-5	CASSVGPGQGNNQPQHF
TRBD1	TRBV10-2	TRBJ2-6	CASRADRGRSGANVLTF
TRBD1	TRBV7-8	TRBJ1-4	CASSLVPGQGKVELFF
TRBD1	TRBV9	TRBJ2-7	CASSAGTGVYEQYF
NA	TRBV9	TRBJ2-1	CASSVTSRPEQFF
TRBD1	TRBV20-1	TRBJ1-5	CSASNTGQGAQPQHF
NA	TRBV2	TRBJ2-7	CASSESREYEQYF
NA	TRBV6-5	TRBJ1-2	CASSYSKQGYYGYTF
NA	TRBV19	TRBJ2-7	CASSKGVEQYF
NA	TRBV18	TRBJ1-3	CASFDTRSGNTIYF
TRBD1	TRBV10-3	TRBJ1-2	CAIRADQGAYGYTF
TRBD1	TRBV5-8	TRBJ2-1	CASSLALQGLHEQFF
TRBD1	TRBV7-2	TRBJ1-2	CASSSDRGLGYTF
TRBD1	TRBV2	TRBJ1-4	CASSQTGRMEKLFF
TRBD2	TRBV4-1	TRBJ2-7	CASSQGRGTYEQYF
NA	TRBV6-5	TRBJ1-1	CASTPTGPTEAFF
TRBD1	TRBV12-3/TRBV12-4	TRBJ1-5	CASSGTDNQPQHF